Listed here are 6 T cell receptor beta chains from one sample, sequenced in a study of shared clonotypes between healthy human individuals. The protocol was immunoSEQ multiplex PCR, while the TCRdb copy is restricted to in-frame clones and leaves out a portion. The repertoire holds about 1.5 million clones, with about 98% as singletons. The sequencing input was naive CD4+ T cells sorted from blood. Noted subset: CD45RA+ positively selected. These receptors were taken from a man younger than 45 in good health.

The chain carries TRBV10-3 and TRBJ2-3; the D is unclear. Germline V gene lookup returns CDR1 ENHRY and CDR2 SYGVKD. V gave up 10 bases and J gave up 9 bases, with 14 bases separating them. CDR3 length: 11 residues. CDR3 in DNA: TGTGCCACCGCTTTCGAGGCAACGCAGTATTTT. Encoded protein: CATAFEATQYF.

The rearrangement links TRBV7-2 to TRBJ2-5; 8 positions match TRBD1. Unmatched junction bases numbered 7, after V lost 5 bases and J lost 2 bases. The CDR3 runs to 15 residues. Looked up from germline, CDR1 is SGHTA and CDR2 is FQGNSA. The CDR3 spells CASSPDRGTQETQYF. In DNA, the CDR3 is TGTGCCAGCAGCCCAGACAGGGGAACTCAAGAGACCCAGTACTTC.

About this clone: Other DNA sequences in this specimen translate into the identical CDR3. The genes are TRBV7-9 and TRBJ2-7; D uncertain. Germline V gives CDR1 SEHNR, CDR2 FQNEAQ (reference sequence). The CDR3 spans 13 residues. Trimming took off 0 bases at V and 2 bases at J, with 5 bases between the two ends. CDR3 DNA sequence: TGTGCCAGCAGCTTAGCAAGAACCTACGAGCAGTACTTC. Protein product: CASSLARTYEQYF. Drawing the rest from reference TRBV7-9 and TRBJ2-7, the complete variable domain is DTGVSQNPRHKITKRGQNVTFRCDPISEHNRLYWYRQTLGQGPEFLTYFQNEAQLEKSRLLSDRFSAERPKGSFSTLEIQRTEQGDSAMYLCASSLARTYEQYFGPGTRLTVT.

J is TRBJ2-7 and V is TRBV5-6, with a possible D match to TRBD2 (5 bases). CDR3 length equals 13 residues. The germline V gene encodes CDR1 SGHDT and CDR2 YYEEEE. V was cut by 2 bases and J by 6 bases, with 12 bases left in between. In DNA, the CDR3 is TGTGCCAGCAGCTTTGGGAGATGGGGCGAGCAGTACTTC. Amino acids: CASSFGRWGEQYF.

The V call is TRBV7-6, the J call TRBJ2-1; the match to TRBD2 covers 9 bases. This CDR3 comprises 19 residues. With V trimmed by 5 bases and J by 0 bases, 14 bases remained unmatched. The germline V gene encodes CDR1 SGHVS and CDR2 FNYEAQ. The CDR3 reads CASSPPWGLAGLSYNEQFF. CDR3 DNA: TGTGCCAGCAGCCCTCCCTGGGGGCTAGCGGGACTCTCCTACAATGAGCAGTTCTTC.

This clone occurred once. V usage is TRBV29-1 and J usage is TRBJ2-5; D possibly corresponds to TRBD1 (6 bases). The CDR3 spans 12 residues. CDR1 and CDR2 from the germline V gene are SQVTM and ANQGSEA. Trimming took off 6 bases at V and 3 bases at J, with 11 bases between the two ends. CDR3 coding DNA: TGCAGCGTCCGGACAGTCGAAGAGACCCAGTACTTC. Translation gives CSVRTVEETQYF.